The 15 T cell receptor beta chains below all came from one sample that was sequenced in a study of blood T cell repertoires in COVID-19. Repertoires were generated with immunoSEQ multiplex PCR, while TCRdb's copy carries only in-frame clones and drops some. The data contain 350,000 to 400,000 clones, around 92% of them singletons. What was sequenced was PBMCs or T cells enriched from blood (not recorded which). Receptors were obtained from a young woman who had recovered from COVID-19.

The chain has TRBV19 and TRBJ2-1; D may be TRBD2 (6 bases). The length of the CDR3 is 13 residues. Germline assignment: CDR1 LNHDA and CDR2 SQIVND (reference sequence). V was pared by 7 bases and J by 10 bases, with 17 bases between. The CDR3 bases are TGTGCCAGTAAGTCAGGAGGGCCTGGGGAGCAGTTCTTC. The encoded protein is CASKSGGPGEQFF.

J is TRBJ2-7 and V is TRBV13; 9 bases fit TRBD1. The CDR3 is made up of 17 amino acids. The germline CDR1 and CDR2 sequences are PRHDT and FYEKMQ (reference sequence). J lost 2 bases, V lost 5 bases, and 13 bases had no gene match. CDR3 nucleotide sequence: TGTGCCAGCAGCCCTAGTGGTTGGGGACAGGGACCCTACGAGCAGTACTTC. Protein sequence: CASSPSGWGQGPYEQYF.

The CDR3 nucleotides are TGCGCCAGCAGCTTGGGGACAGGGGGCGCTTATAATTCACCCCTCCACTTT. Amino acids: CASSLGTGGAYNSPLHF. This chain joins TRBV5-1 and TRBJ1-6; 11 bases align to TRBD1. This CDR3 region has 17 residues. The germline V gene encodes CDR1 SGHRS and CDR2 YFSETQ. With 0 bases clipped from V and 4 bases from J, the junction kept 3 bases outside the gene matches.

The chain combines TRBV3-1 (or the pseudogene TRBV3-2) with TRBJ2-1, with 11 bases identical to TRBD2. The germline V gene encodes CDR1 LGHDT and CDR2 YNNKEL (reference sequence). The V gene end was trimmed by 1 base and the J gene end by 7 bases; junction bases not matched to a gene: 6. This CDR3 contains 16 residues. This CDR3 reads CASSQGASGGMNEQFF. The CDR3, as DNA: TGTGCCAGCAGCCAAGGCGCTAGCGGGGGGATGAATGAGCAGTTCTTC.

The V and J genes are TRBV3-1 (or the pseudogene TRBV3-2) and TRBJ2-3, with 9 bases lining up with TRBD2. The CDR3 is 16 amino acids. Germline assignment: CDR1 LGHDT and CDR2 YNNKEL (reference sequence). The V gene end was trimmed by 4 bases and the J gene end by 3 bases; junction bases not matched to a gene: 8. The CDR3 loop reads CASSPLAGVATDTQYF. The CDR3 nucleotides read TGTGCCAGCAGCCCGTTAGCGGGAGTGGCTACAGATACGCAGTATTTT.

This chain connects TRBV30 to TRBJ1-4; D remains unclear. V shed 0 bases and J shed 6 bases, with 11 bases lying between them. CDR3 length equals 14 residues. Germline V lookup: CDR1 GTSNPN, CDR2 SVGIG (reference sequence). In nucleotides, the CDR3 is TGTGCCTGGAGTGTACCGGGATTTGATGAAAAACTGTTTTTT. Translating gives CAWSVPGFDEKLFF.

The chain carries TRBV5-1 and TRBJ2-3, with 9 bases matching TRBD2. Germline V gives CDR1 SGHRS, CDR2 YFSETQ. The CDR3 is made up of 19 amino acids. The trim removed 4 bases at V and 0 bases at J, leaving 15 bases unmatched. CDR3 in DNA: TGCGCCAGCAGCCGGGGGTGGGCTAGCGGGGACGCTAGCACAGATACGCAGTATTTT. Its protein is CASSRGWASGDASTDTQYF.

The gene calls are TRBV11-3 and TRBJ2-3, with 8 bases that match TRBD1. Per the germline V gene, CDR1 is SGHNT and CDR2 is YENEEA. The CDR3 contains 15 residues. The junction had 5 bases not matched to a gene; V was cut back by 3 bases and J by 3 bases. DNA for the CDR3: TGTGCCAGCAGCTTCGGACAGGGCGGTACAGATACGCAGTATTTT. This sequence encodes CASSFGQGGTDTQYF.

V gene TRBV4-3 combines with J gene TRBJ1-6; 8 bases align to TRBD1. The V segment lost 2 bases and the J segment 14 bases; nucleotides outside the gene matches: 17. This CDR3 comprises 17 residues. CDR1 and CDR2 (germline): LGHNA, YSLEER. CDR3 in amino acids: CASSQRGQGALAGALHF. The CDR3 region has the DNA TGCGCCAGCAGCCAACGGGGCCAGGGGGCATTAGCAGGGGCCCTCCACTTT.

The chain recombines TRBV15 with TRBJ2-3; weak D call: TRBD1 (6 bases). CDR3 size: 16 residues. Between the trimmed V and J ends, which lost 1 base and 1 base, there was a span of 12 bases. Germline values: CDR1 LNHNV, CDR2 YYDKDF (reference sequence). CDR3 protein: CATSRGQGSRTDTQYF. The CDR3 DNA reads as TGTGCCACCAGCAGAGGCCAGGGGTCGCGCACAGATACGCAGTATTTT.

The chain has TRBV27 and TRBJ2-1; a weak D match, TRBD1 (5 bases). Germline values: CDR1 MNHEY, CDR2 SMNVEV (reference sequence). The germline V and J ends were trimmed by 8 bases and 0 bases, with 11 bases remaining between them. CDR3 length equals 14 residues. CDR3 in amino acids: CASGRESSYNEQFF. The CDR3 nucleotides are TGTGCCAGCGGCAGGGAAAGCTCCTACAATGAGCAGTTCTTC.

In DNA form, the CDR3 reads TGTGCCACCAGCAGAGACGTTGGAGGGAGCTATGGCTACACCTTC. It encodes CATSRDVGGSYGYTF. The chain is built from TRBV15 and TRBJ1-2; D uncertain. Per germline, CDR1 LNHNV and CDR2 YYDKDF (reference sequence). V was trimmed by 0 bases and J by 4 bases, leaving 12 bases between them. CDR3 length equals 15 residues.

The rearrangement uses TRBV4-3 and TRBJ1-2; 7 positions agree with TRBD1. The CDR3 runs 14 residues. V was pared by 1 base and J by 6 bases, with 5 bases of the junction left unmatched. CDR1 and CDR2 from the germline V gene are LGHNA and YSLEER. CDR3 sequence: CASSQGTGSHGYTF. The CDR3 DNA is TGCGCCAGCAGCCAAGGGACAGGATCCCATGGCTACACCTTC.

This rearrangement joins TRBV19 to TRBJ1-1, with D possibly TRBD1 on 5 matching bases. Germline lookup yields CDR1 LNHDA and CDR2 SQIVND (reference sequence). The CDR3 sequence is 13 residues long. The germline V and J ends were trimmed by 5 bases and 5 bases, with 12 bases remaining between them. The CDR3 reads CASSSQRGTEAFF. CDR3 nucleotides: TGTGCCAGTAGTTCACAGCGGGGGACTGAAGCTTTCTTT.

The chain joins TRBV5-1 to TRBJ2-3, with 9 bases lining up with TRBD1. CDR3 length: 17 amino acids. V gave up 5 bases and J gave up 4 bases; unmatched junction bases: 14. Germline V gives CDR1 SGHRS, CDR2 YFSETQ. CDR3 loop: CASSPEGTGYSADTQYF. DNA for the CDR3: TGCGCCAGCAGTCCCGAGGGGACAGGGTATTCGGCAGATACGCAGTATTTT. The whole variable domain, remainder taken from reference TRBV5-1 and TRBJ2-3, is KAGVTQTPRYLIKTRGQQVTLSCSPISGHRSVSWYQQTPGQGLQFLFEYFSETQRNKGNFPGRFSGRQFSNSRSEMNVSTLELGDSALYLCASSPEGTGYSADTQYFGPGTRLTVL.